The rows below give T cell receptor beta chains drawn from one sample of a study of T cell responses to AZD1222 COVID-19 vaccine. Only in-frame clones appear in the TCRdb table, and some are missing; sequencing was by immunoSEQ multiplex PCR. The sample lists 250,000 or so clones, more than 85% occurring once. The source material was peripheral blood, sampled on day 0 of AZD1222 vaccination. Every receptor here comes from an adult in good health. The CDR3 runs from the conserved cysteine through the conserved F or W. Each record gives: V gene, D gene, J gene, CDR3 DNA, CDR3 protein. The D gene is left open where the match is weak.

V: TRBV10-1
D: -
J: TRBJ1-2
DNA: TGCGCCAGCGCATGTCAGGGAAGGGACTACACCTTC
CDR3: CASACQGRDYTF

V: TRBV5-5
D: -
J: TRBJ1-2
DNA: TGTGCCAGCAGCTTGGATTGGGGGATCCGTGGCTACACCTTC
CDR3: CASSLDWGIRGYTF

V: TRBV5-1
D: TRBD1
J: TRBJ1-4
DNA: TGCGCCAGCAGCCCCGGACAGGGGGAAAAACTGTTTTTT
CDR3: CASSPGQGEKLFF

V: TRBV7-3
D: -
J: TRBJ2-2
DNA: TGTGCCAGCAGCTTAACGCCGGCCGGGGAGCTGTTTTTT
CDR3: CASSLTPAGELFF

V: TRBV28
D: -
J: TRBJ1-5
DNA: TGTGCCAGCAGTGCCCAAGGCAGAATTTACAATCAGCCCCAGCATTTT
CDR3: CASSAQGRIYNQPQHF

V: TRBV10-2
D: -
J: TRBJ1-4
DNA: TGCGCCAGCACCCACAGGGCAGGGGCTAATGAAAAACTGTTTTTT
CDR3: CASTHRAGANEKLFF

V: TRBV7-2
D: -
J: TRBJ1-2
DNA: TGTGCCAACGTTTTGGGGGACCTCTATGGCTACACCTTC
CDR3: CANVLGDLYGYTF

V: TRBV6-2/TRBV6-3
D: TRBD1
J: TRBJ1-5
DNA: TGTGCCAGCAGACCTACTGGGACAGTACAGCCCCAGCATTTT
CDR3: CASRPTGTVQPQHF

V: TRBV7-9
D: -
J: TRBJ1-4
DNA: TGTGCCAGCAGCTTTTCACGGATCACTAATGAAAAACTGTTTTTT
CDR3: CASSFSRITNEKLFF

V: TRBV5-4
D: -
J: TRBJ1-6
DNA: TGTGCCAGCAGCTCGGACCGCGCCTATAATTCACCCCTCCACTTT
CDR3: CASSSDRAYNSPLHF

V: TRBV3-1/TRBV3-2
D: -
J: TRBJ1-6
DNA: TGTGCCAGCAGCCAAGCTCTAAGTAATTCACCCCTCCACTTT
CDR3: CASSQALSNSPLHF